The entry that follows covers one TCR beta chain sequence. It lacks a known antigen. No quality values exist for individual bases; no much larger clone is one base distant. This sample stems from a study of T cell repertoires in cytomegalovirus infection (dated by TCRdb to about 2019). In the study overall: Donor HLA type was relevant to the analysis, because carriage of CMV infection together with the matching HLA type was indicated by public TCR beta signatures. Here is what the overall study found, with its caveats: The ex vivo response was dominated by HLA-C-restricted CMV-specific TCR beta clonotypes, and the single most frequent clonotype in two of eight donors was supplied by these HLA-C-restricted clonotypes. Cumulative frequency of public TCR beta family members discriminated carriers of CMV infection plus the relevant HLA type in this cohort and an independent roughly 340-donor cohort.

V gives up 1 base and J gives up 2 bases, and the segment between their germline ends measures 13 bases. Taken from the germline V gene (reference sequence), the CDR1 and CDR2 loops are SGHNT and YYREEE. The CDR3 measures 15 amino acids from cysteine to phenylalanine. CDR3 DNA only is kept here, 45 bases in frame from base 1. Sequencing relied on an Illumina HiSeq 1500. TCRdb reprocessing: public reads trimmed at Q25 with fastp, clones called with MiXCR, in-frame beta chains kept. Each record represents a unique CDR3 protein, reported with the most common genes and DNA among its rows. The sample table records more than 350,000 distinct CDR3 sequences; roughly 31% of these occur just once. Roughly 13% of the sample rests with the top ten.

The receptor was isolated from a human donor in good health (CMV status not recorded). Some clones in this sample may be carry-over from other donors' samples. The specimen sequenced was PBMCs. The receptor chain draws on TRBV5-4 and TRBJ2-7; a tentative D match to TRBD2 spans 7 bases. The CDR3: CASSLRGGGTYEQYF. The DNA sequence is TGTGCCAGCAGCTTGCGCGGGGGCGGCACCTACGAGCAGTACTTC.